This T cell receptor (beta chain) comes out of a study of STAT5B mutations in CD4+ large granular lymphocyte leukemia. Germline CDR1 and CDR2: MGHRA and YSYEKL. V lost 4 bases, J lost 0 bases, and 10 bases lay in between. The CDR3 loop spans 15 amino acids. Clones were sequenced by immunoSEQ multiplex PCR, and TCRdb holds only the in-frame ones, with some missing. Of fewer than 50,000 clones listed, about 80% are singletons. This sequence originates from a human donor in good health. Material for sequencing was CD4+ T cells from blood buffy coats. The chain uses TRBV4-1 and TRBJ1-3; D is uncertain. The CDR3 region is CASSPDGFSGNTIYF. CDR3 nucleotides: TGCGCCAGCAGCCCAGATGGGTTCTCTGGAAACACCATATATTTT.